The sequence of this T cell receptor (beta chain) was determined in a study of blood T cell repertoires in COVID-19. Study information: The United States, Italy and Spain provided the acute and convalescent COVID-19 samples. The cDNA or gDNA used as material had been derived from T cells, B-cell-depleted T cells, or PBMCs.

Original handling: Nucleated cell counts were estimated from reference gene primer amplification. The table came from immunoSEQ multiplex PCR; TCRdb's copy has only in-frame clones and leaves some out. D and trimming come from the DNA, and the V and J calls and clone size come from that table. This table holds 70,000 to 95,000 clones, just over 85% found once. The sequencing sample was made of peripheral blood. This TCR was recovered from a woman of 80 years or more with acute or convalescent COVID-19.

The CDR3 DNA is TGTGCCAGTAGTGACGGACAGGGGGCGGGTTATGGCTACACCTTC. Amino acids: CASSDGQGAGYGYTF. The chain recombines TRBV19 with TRBJ1-2; 11 bases map to TRBD1. The CDR3 runs to 15 residues. Unmatched junction bases numbered 7, after V lost 5 bases and J lost 5 bases. The V gene's germline CDR1 is LNHDA and CDR2 SQIVND (reference sequence).